These 13 T cell receptor beta chains originate from one sample sequenced in a study of blood T cells in healthy people across ages. It was with a sample-barcoded 5' primer and a J-beta primer mix that a second PCR of about 6 to 12 cycles was run. One entry per CDR3 protein results from TCRdb running MiXCR on the 5' RACE reads. The sample includes 750,000 to 950,000 distinct CDR3 sequences, 25% to 30% of them seen just once. The data were also submitted as part of a second study, on T cells of mothers and their children.

The sequenced material came from blood. The receptor source for this set is a woman in her 40s in good health.

This clonotype has ten or more counts. The chain uses TRBV5-1 and TRBJ2-7, with 9 bases matching TRBD2. Germline V gene data show CDR1 as SGHRS and CDR2 as YFSETQ. Unmatched junction bases numbered 16, after V lost 0 bases and J lost 6 bases. This CDR3 has 18 amino acids. CDR3 loop: CASSLVTRLLSGGSEQYF. CDR3 nucleotides: TGCGCCAGCAGCTTGGTCACTCGATTGCTCAGCGGGGGGAGCGAGCAGTACTTC.

This clonotype was counted ten times or more. The rearrangement uses TRBV24-1 and TRBJ2-7; no clear D. Germline V gene data show CDR1 as KGHDR and CDR2 as SFDVKD. This CDR3 contains 14 residues. Trimming cost V 2 bases and J 3 bases, with 10 bases left between them. CDR3 amino acids: CATSDSGNYYEQYF. The CDR3, as DNA: TGTGCCACCAGTGATTCTGGGAACTACTACGAGCAGTACTTC.

CDR3: CASSLLGGSSYNEQYF. CDR3 nucleotides: TGTGCCAGCAGCTTACTGGGGGGGAGCTCCTACAATGAGCAGTACTTC. The gene calls are TRBV7-3 and TRBJ2-1; 7 nucleotides match TRBD2. Matching the DNA end better, TRBJ2-7 makes the J call doubtful. The CDR3 runs 16 residues. Germline-derived CDR1 and CDR2 are SGHTA and FQGTGA.

This clonotype was counted only a few times. V usage is TRBV12-3 or TRBV12-4 and J usage is TRBJ2-2; no clear D gene. CDR3 length equals 18 residues. Trimming left V 3 bases short and J 1 base short, with 18 bases between. The CDR3 coding sequence is TGTGCCAGCAGTTTGGTGACCCTCAGCTTCAGGAACACCGGGGAGCTGTTTTTT. Its translation is CASSLVTLSFRNTGELFF.

The chain recombines TRBV19 with TRBJ2-1; perhaps D is TRBD1 or TRBD2 (5 bases each). Germline CDR1 and CDR2: LNHDA and SQIVND (reference sequence). The CDR3 is 12 residues long. V was shortened by 3 bases and J by 10 bases, with 10 bases between the two germline ends. The CDR3 sequence: CASSMTGDEQFF. For the CDR3, the DNA is TGTGCCAGTAGTATGACCGGGGACGAGCAGTTCTTC. Using reference TRBV19 and TRBJ2-1 for the parts outside the CDR3, the full variable domain is DGGITQSPKYLFRKEGQNVTLSCEQNLNHDAMYWYRQDPGQGLRLIYYSQIVNDFQKGDIAEGYSVSREKKESFPLTVTSAQKNPTAFYLCASSMTGDEQFFGPGTRLTVL.

The table lists this clonotype with a few counts. This could be a read error, since a much larger clone is one nucleotide away. The rearrangement uses TRBV20-1 and TRBJ2-7, with a tentative D call TRBD2 (6 bases). The CDR3 loop spans 14 amino acids. Per the germline V gene, CDR1 is DFQATT and CDR2 is SNEGSKA (reference sequence). Trimming stripped 4 bases from V and 0 bases from J, with 13 bases between. CDR3: CSAKGLTSSYEQYF. CDR3 sequence (DNA): TGCAGTGCTAAAGGACTAACGAGCTCCTACGAGCAGTACTTC.

As DNA, the CDR3 is TGTGCCAGCAGCCCCCACAAGGGAGGGGAGCTGTTTTTT. This encodes CASSPHKGGELFF. The chain recombines TRBV7-3 with TRBJ2-2; no clear D gene. CDR3 size: 13 residues. Germline lookup yields CDR1 SGHTA and CDR2 FQGTGA. Trimming removed 5 bases at V and 8 bases at J, with 12 bases between. Drawing the rest from reference TRBV7-3 and TRBJ2-2, the complete variable domain is GAGVSQTPSNKVTEKGKYVELRCDPISGHTALYWYRQSLGQGPEFLIYFQGTGAADDSGLPNDRFFAVRPEGSVSTLKIQRTERGDSAVYLCASSPHKGGELFFGEGSRLTVL.

This clonotype was recorded at least ten times. This chain joins TRBV7-2 and TRBJ1-2; 9 bases align to TRBD1. J was trimmed by 5 bases and V by 2 bases; bases with no gene match: 12. Germline-derived CDR1 and CDR2 are SGHTA and FQGNSA. This CDR3 has 17 residues. The CDR3 DNA follows: TGTGCCAGCAGCTTACTTCCGGGACAGGGCGTGACGTATGGCTACACCTTC. Protein sequence: CASSLLPGQGVTYGYTF.

This clonotype was seen at least ten times. The chain links TRBV12-3 or TRBV12-4 to TRBJ2-7; the D call may be TRBD1 or TRBD2 (5 bases each). There are 14 residues in the CDR3. The V gene lost 4 bases and the J gene lost 2 bases, with 12 bases spanning the gap. CDR3 DNA: TGTGCCAGCAGTTGGGACGGGATAACCTACGAGCAGTACTTC. Translating gives CASSWDGITYEQYF.

The chain carries TRBV9 and TRBJ2-7, with D perhaps matching TRBD1 (6 bases). Germline V lookup: CDR1 SGDLS, CDR2 YYNGEE. V lost 1 base and J lost 3, with 8 bases in between. CDR3 length: 13 amino acids. This CDR3 is CASSVRQDYEQYF. CDR3 nucleotide sequence: TGTGCCAGCAGCGTAAGACAGGACTACGAGCAGTACTTC.

This clonotype was seen more than once but under ten times. The chain links TRBV27 to TRBJ2-3; weak D call: TRBD2 (6 bases). The V and J ends lost 5 bases and 2 bases respectively, with 17 bases between them. The CDR3 length is 16 residues. Germline V gives CDR1 MNHEY, CDR2 SMNVEV (reference sequence). The CDR3 here is CASSPGLAVLTDTQYF. In nucleotides, the CDR3 is TGTGCCAGCAGTCCCGGGTTAGCGGTCCTCACAGATACGCAGTATTTT.

The chain uses TRBV29-1 and TRBJ1-2; no reliable D call. In germline, CDR1 is SQVTM, CDR2 ANQGSEA. The CDR3 covers 13 residues. V lost 1 base and J 0 bases, leaving 6 bases between the germline ends. As DNA, the CDR3 is TGCAGCGTTGAAGCCGGGGCTAACTATGGCTACACCTTC. Translated, it gives CSVEAGANYGYTF. Full variable domain (remainder filled in from reference TRBV29-1 and TRBJ1-2): SAVISQKPSRDICQRGTSLTIQCQVDSQVTMMFWYRQQPGQSLTLIATANQGSEATYESGFVIDKFPISRPNLTFSTLTVSNMSPEDSSIYLCSVEAGANYGYTFGSGTRLTVV.

There are many counts of this clonotype. This chain joins TRBV29-1 and TRBJ2-1, with 12 bases identical to TRBD2. The trim removed 6 bases at V and 9 bases at J, leaving 9 bases unmatched. CDR3 length: 14 amino acids. Germline loops: CDR1 SQVTM, CDR2 ANQGSEA. The CDR3 coding sequence is TGCAGCGTGAGATCTAGCGGGGGGGGAGGTGAGCAGTTCTTC. Its protein is CSVRSSGGGGEQFF.